A single sample gave rise to the 22 T cell receptor beta chains below, sequenced in a study of shared clonotypes between healthy human individuals. The data were produced by immunoSEQ multiplex PCR, yet TCRdb's version contains in-frame clones alone and is incomplete. The sample carries roughly 500,000 clones, approximately 84% recorded once. The specimen was PBMCs. Every receptor here comes from a woman in her forties in good health. Some clones in this sample may be carry-over from other donors' samples.

Concerning this clone itself: A read error is the likely source, as a far larger clone sits one nucleotide away. Other nucleotide sequences in the sample specify the same CDR3. J is TRBJ2-5 and V is TRBV7-9, with 11 bases that match TRBD2. The J call may be faulty, since TRBJ2-7 better matches the DNA end. CDR1 and CDR2 (germline): SEHNR, FQNEAQ (reference sequence). The length of the CDR3 is 16 residues. For the CDR3, the DNA is TGTGCAAGCAGCTTAGCGGGAGGGCCCACTAGATACGAGCAGTACTTC. As protein: CASSLAGGPTRYEQYF.

This clone turned up a few times. Other DNA sequences of this sample code for an identical CDR3. The chain has TRBV4-2 and TRBJ1-1, with D possibly being TRBD1 (6 bases). V shed 4 bases and J shed 4 bases, with 10 bases lying between them. This CDR3 comprises 13 residues. Germline CDR1 and CDR2: LGHNA and YNFKEQ. CDR3 loop: CASSRTGSTEAFF. For the CDR3, the DNA is TGTGCCAGCAGCCGAACAGGGAGCACTGAAGCTTTCTTT.

The chain has TRBV9 and TRBJ2-7; the match to TRBD1 covers 8 bases. The germline CDR1 and CDR2 sequences are SGDLS and YYNGEE. The CDR3 has 15 amino acids. V lost 0 bases to trimming and J lost 4 bases; unmatched junction nucleotides: 6. This CDR3 is CASSVGAGGRYEQYF. The CDR3 DNA reads TGTGCCAGCAGCGTAGGGGCAGGGGGCAGGTACGAGCAGTACTTC.

As to this clone: This likely traces to a read error, being one base from a far larger clone. The rearrangement joins TRBV5-1 to TRBJ2-7, with 9 bases aligning to TRBD2. The CDR3 extends over 16 amino acids. CDR1 and CDR2 (germline): SGHRS, YFSETQ. CDR3 amino acids: CAGSRVGPSGTVEQYF. The CDR3 nucleotides are TGCGCCGGCAGCCGGGTAGGTCCTAGCGGGACTGTCGAGCAGTACTTC.

Regarding this clone: This is likely an artifact of a read error, given a far larger clone one base away. The same CDR3 is also encoded by other DNA sequences in this sample. This rearrangement joins TRBV11-2 to TRBJ1-1; no reliable D call. The germline V gene encodes CDR1 SGHAT and CDR2 FQNNGV. The CDR3 is 14 amino acids. CDR3 loop: CASSLQPQNTEAFF. CDR3 DNA: TGTGCCAGTAGCTTACAGCCGCAGAACACTGAAGCTTTCTTT. The full variable domain, its missing parts supplied by reference TRBV11-2 and TRBJ1-1, is EAGVAQSPRYKIIEKRQSVAFWCNPISGHATLYWYQQILGQGPKLLIQFQNNGVVDDSQLPKDRFSAERLKGVDSTLKIQPAKLEDSAVYLCASSLQPQNTEAFFGQGTRLTVV.

Points on this clone: A far bigger clonotype differs at one base, so this is likely a read error. The chain couples TRBV2 to TRBJ2-3, with 9 bases lining up with TRBD2. V shed 8 bases and J 4 bases; nucleotides not matched to a gene: 10. CDR1 is SNHLY and CDR2 is FYNNEI in the germline V gene. The CDR3 is 15 residues long. The chain's CDR3 is CASREREATADTQYF. The CDR3 DNA is TGTGCCAGCCGCGAGCGGGAGGCAACCGCAGATACGCAGTATTTT.

V gene TRBV7-2 combines with J gene TRBJ2-1; either TRBD1 or TRBD2 may fit D (6 bases each). The V gene's germline CDR1 is SGHTA and CDR2 FQGNSA. Trimming stripped 1 base from V and 9 bases from J, with 10 bases between. This CDR3 is 13 amino acids long. The CDR3 here is CASSLVGGSEQFF. The CDR3 coding sequence is TGTGCCAGCAGCTTAGTCGGGGGCAGTGAGCAGTTCTTC.

Comment on this clone: A far larger clone is only one base removed, so a read error is likely. DNA of the CDR3: TGTGACTGGAGTGAGGACAGGGGTTCACCCCTCCACTTT. Translation gives CDWSEDRGSPLHF. The rearrangement joins TRBV30 to TRBJ1-6, with 9 bases fitting TRBD1. The CDR3 extends over 13 amino acids. In germline, CDR1 is GTSNPN, CDR2 SVGIG (reference sequence).

The chain couples TRBV13 to TRBJ1-1; D perhaps matches TRBD1 (6 bases). The CDR3 has 17 amino acids. Looked up from germline, CDR1 is PRHDT and CDR2 is FYEKMQ (reference sequence). Trimming left V 4 bases short and J 1 base short, with 19 bases between. The CDR3, as DNA: TGTGCCAGCAGCTGGGGAGCGGGGGGCGAAACGAACACTGAAGCTTTCTTT. This translates into CASSWGAGGETNTEAFF.

This clone was seen ten or more times. V is TRBV27 and J is TRBJ1-6, with D unclear. Trimming shortened V by 4 bases and J by 7 bases, and 11 bases separated the two germline ends. This CDR3 comprises 14 residues. CDR1 is MNHEY and CDR2 is SMNVEV in the germline V gene (reference sequence). This CDR3 is CASSYRQRNSPLHF. CDR3 nucleotide sequence: TGTGCCAGCAGTTATAGGCAGCGCAATTCACCCCTCCACTTT.

A note on this clone: It differs at one base from a far larger clone, so likely a read error. In the same sample, other DNA sequences code for this CDR3. This sequence joins TRBV6-1 and TRBJ1-3; D gene unclear. CDR3 length: 16 amino acids. Per the germline V gene, CDR1 is MNHNS and CDR2 is SASEGT. CDR3 in DNA: TGTGCCAGCAGTGGACCTCTTAGATACTCTGGAAACACAATATATTTT. This gives the protein CASSGPLRYSGNTIYF.

The chain carries TRBV7-9 and TRBJ2-3; either TRBD1 or TRBD2 may fit D (5 bases each). V was cut by 3 bases and J by 2 bases, with 12 bases left in between. Germline values: CDR1 SEHNR, CDR2 FQNEAQ (reference sequence). This CDR3 spans 15 amino acids. CDR3 loop: CASSLLGRNTDTQYF. CDR3 in DNA: TGTGCCAGCAGCTTGTTGGGACGAAACACAGATACGCAGTATTTT. Combining the CDR3 with reference TRBV7-9 and TRBJ2-3 gives the whole variable domain DTGVSQNPRHKITKRGQNVTFRCDPISEHNRLYWYRQTLGQGPEFLTYFQNEAQLEKSRLLSDRFSAERPKGSFSTLEIQRTEQGDSAMYLCASSLLGRNTDTQYFGPGTRLTVL.

The chain joins TRBV29-1 to TRBJ1-5, with D hard to call. Germline V lookup: CDR1 SQVTM, CDR2 ANQGSEA. The CDR3 is 11 amino acids. V was cut by 6 bases and J by 11 bases, with 14 bases left in between. This CDR3 is CSVRLGQAQHF. CDR3 coding DNA: TGCAGCGTACGACTAGGGCAGGCCCAGCATTTT.

J is TRBJ2-1 and V is TRBV7-3; 9 nucleotides align to TRBD1. J was trimmed by 8 bases and V by 0 bases; bases with no gene match: 8. Germline loops: CDR1 SGHTA, CDR2 FQGTGA. This CDR3 comprises 16 residues. This CDR3 reads CASSLTGGQGGDEQFF. The CDR3 nucleotides are TGTGCCAGCAGCTTAACCGGGGGACAGGGAGGCGATGAGCAGTTCTTC. Variable domain in full (rest from reference TRBV7-3 and TRBJ2-1): GAGVSQTPSNKVTEKGKYVELRCDPISGHTALYWYRQSLGQGPEFLIYFQGTGAADDSGLPNDRFFAVRPEGSVSTLKIQRTERGDSAVYLCASSLTGGQGGDEQFFGPGTRLTVL.

This chain uses TRBV11-2 with TRBJ2-1, with D possibly being TRBD2 (6 bases). The V gene's germline CDR1 is SGHAT and CDR2 FQNNGV. This CDR3 spans 15 amino acids. The V and J ends lost 6 bases and 4 bases respectively, with 16 bases between them. The CDR3 nucleotides read TGTGCCAGCAGTACTTCTACGGGAGTTTACAATGAGCAGTTCTTC. Amino acids: CASSTSTGVYNEQFF.

V usage is TRBV10-3 and J usage is TRBJ2-2; D possibly uses TRBD1 or TRBD2 (5 bases each). The CDR3 is 14 amino acids. In germline, CDR1 is ENHRY, CDR2 SYGVKD. V lost 4 bases to trimming and J lost 3 bases, with 9 bases between them. Here the CDR3 DNA reads TGTGCCATCAGTGGGGGACCGGACACCGGGGAGCTGTTTTTT. Protein: CAISGGPDTGELFF.

The chain employs TRBV5-1 and TRBJ1-2; D perhaps matches TRBD1 (5 bases). This CDR3 is 13 amino acids long. CDR1 is SGHRS and CDR2 is YFSETQ in the germline V gene. The V gene lost 7 bases and the J gene lost 4 bases, with 14 bases spanning the gap. For the CDR3, the DNA is TGCGCCAGCGGCGTACCGGACACCTATGGCTACACCTTC. Encoded protein: CASGVPDTYGYTF.

V usage is TRBV28 and J usage is TRBJ2-2; 12 bases match TRBD2. CDR1 and CDR2 from the germline V gene are MDHEN and SYDVKM. The length of the CDR3 is 16 residues. J was trimmed by 5 bases and V by 2 bases; bases with no gene match: 3. The CDR3 here is CASSLGLAGKTGELFF. In DNA form, the CDR3 reads TGTGCCAGCAGTTTAGGACTAGCGGGAAAAACCGGGGAGCTGTTTTTT.

As concerns this clone: This probably arose from a read error, given a far larger clone one base away. The chain employs TRBV25-1 and TRBJ1-1; possibly TRBD1 for D (5 bases). The V gene's germline CDR1 is MGHDK and CDR2 SYGVNS. This CDR3 spans 14 amino acids. The CDR3 is CANSGAGRNTEAFF. The CDR3 region has the DNA TGTGCCAACAGTGGGGCAGGACGGAACACTGAAGCTTTCTTT. Together with reference TRBV25-1 and TRBJ1-1, the CDR3 gives the full variable domain: EADIYQTPRYLVIGTGKKITLECSQTMGHDKMYWYQQDPGMELHLIHYSYGVNSTEKGDLSSESTVSRIRTEHFPLTLESARPSHTSQYLCANSGAGRNTEAFFGQGTRLTVV.

This chain links TRBV9 with TRBJ2-7; D perhaps matches TRBD2 (5 bases). The CDR3 runs to 13 residues. CDR1 and CDR2 (germline): SGDLS, YYNGEE. V lost 0 bases, J lost 6 bases, and 10 bases lay in between. This CDR3 is CASSVGERGEQYF. CDR3 sequence (DNA): TGTGCCAGCAGCGTAGGGGAGAGAGGCGAGCAGTACTTC.

This clone was observed at least ten times. The gene calls are TRBV7-2 and TRBJ2-1; D remains unclear. Trimming shortened V by 3 bases and J by 16 bases, and 16 bases separated the two germline ends. The CDR3 extends over 12 amino acids. Germline V gene sequence: CDR1 SGHTA, CDR2 FQGNSA. DNA for the CDR3: TGTGCCAGCAGCTTCGTTAGGCGGCCATACTTCTTC. Translated, it gives CASSFVRRPYFF.

V usage is TRBV7-6 and J usage is TRBJ1-2; D not certain. Trimming took 0 bases from V and 0 from J, leaving 14 bases between them. The CDR3 is 17 residues long. Germline CDR1 is SGHVS and CDR2 is FNYEAQ. The CDR3 DNA reads TGTGCCAGCAGCTTAGCGTCCCGGGCTACAGCTAACTATGGCTACACCTTC. Protein product: CASSLASRATANYGYTF. Full variable domain (remainder filled in from reference TRBV7-6 and TRBJ1-2): GAGVSQSPRYKVTKRGQDVALRCDPISGHVSLYWYRQALGQGPEFLTYFNYEAQQDKSGLPNDRFSAERPEGSISTLTIQRTEQRDSAMYRCASSLASRATANYGYTFGSGTRLTVV.